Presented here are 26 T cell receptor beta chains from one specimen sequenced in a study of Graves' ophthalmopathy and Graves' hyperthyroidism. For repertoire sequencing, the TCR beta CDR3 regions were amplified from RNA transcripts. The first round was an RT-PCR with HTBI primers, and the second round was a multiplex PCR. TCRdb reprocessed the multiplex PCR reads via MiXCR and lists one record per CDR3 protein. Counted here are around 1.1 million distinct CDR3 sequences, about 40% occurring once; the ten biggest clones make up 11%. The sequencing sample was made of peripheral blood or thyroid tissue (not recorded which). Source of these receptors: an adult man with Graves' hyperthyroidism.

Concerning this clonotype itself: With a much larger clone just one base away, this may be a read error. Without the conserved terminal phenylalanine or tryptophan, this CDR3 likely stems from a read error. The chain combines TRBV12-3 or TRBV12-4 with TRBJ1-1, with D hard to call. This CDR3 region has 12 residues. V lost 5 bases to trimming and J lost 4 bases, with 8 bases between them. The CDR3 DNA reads TGTGCCAGCAGTCCCCGACCCACTGAAGCTTTCCTT. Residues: CASSPRPTEAFL.

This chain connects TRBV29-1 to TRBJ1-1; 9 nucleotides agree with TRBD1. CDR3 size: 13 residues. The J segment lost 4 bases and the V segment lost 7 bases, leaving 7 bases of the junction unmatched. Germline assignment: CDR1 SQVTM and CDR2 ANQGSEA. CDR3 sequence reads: CSGTGAWGTEAFF. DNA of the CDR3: TGCAGCGGGACAGGGGCCTGGGGCACTGAAGCTTTCTTT.

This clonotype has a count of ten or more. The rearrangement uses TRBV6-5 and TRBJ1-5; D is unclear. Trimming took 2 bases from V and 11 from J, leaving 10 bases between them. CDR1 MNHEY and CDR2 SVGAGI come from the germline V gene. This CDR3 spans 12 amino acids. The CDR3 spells CASSYGRRSQHF. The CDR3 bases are TGTGCCAGCAGTTACGGACGACGGTCCCAGCATTTT.

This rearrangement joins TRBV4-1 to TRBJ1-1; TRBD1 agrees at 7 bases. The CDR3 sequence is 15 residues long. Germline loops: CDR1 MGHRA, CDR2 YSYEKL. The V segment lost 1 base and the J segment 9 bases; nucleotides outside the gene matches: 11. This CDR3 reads CASSQGSRGQDQAFF. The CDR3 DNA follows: TGCGCCAGCAGCCAAGGTTCTCGAGGACAGGACCAAGCTTTCTTT.

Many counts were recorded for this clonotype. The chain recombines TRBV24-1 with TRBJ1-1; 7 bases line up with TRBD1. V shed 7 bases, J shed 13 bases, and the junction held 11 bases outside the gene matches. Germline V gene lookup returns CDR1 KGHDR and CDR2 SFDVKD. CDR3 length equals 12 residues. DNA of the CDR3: TGTGCCACCAGACAAGGGGGACAGATCGGTTTCTTT. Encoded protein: CATRQGGQIGFF.

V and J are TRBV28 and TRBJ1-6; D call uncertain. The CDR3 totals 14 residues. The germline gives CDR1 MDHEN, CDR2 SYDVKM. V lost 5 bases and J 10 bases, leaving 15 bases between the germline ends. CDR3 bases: TGTGCCAGCAGTCCCCCTTCACGGGGATCACCCCTCCACTTT. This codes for CASSPPSRGSPLHF.

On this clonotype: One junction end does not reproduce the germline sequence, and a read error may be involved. CDR3 DNA sequence: TGTGCCAGCAGAGAAGCGTTTCAGCCCCAGCATTTT. This gives the protein CASREAFQPQHF. The chain recombines TRBV2 with TRBJ1-5; D ambiguous. The CDR3 totals 12 residues. Germline V gene sequence: CDR1 SNHLY, CDR2 FYNNEI.

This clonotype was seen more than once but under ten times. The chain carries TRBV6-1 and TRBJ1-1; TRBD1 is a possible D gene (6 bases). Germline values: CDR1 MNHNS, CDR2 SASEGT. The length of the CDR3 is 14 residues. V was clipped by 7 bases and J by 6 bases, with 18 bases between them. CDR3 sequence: CASKKSGTGSEAFF. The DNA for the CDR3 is TGTGCCAGCAAAAAGTCGGGTACAGGGTCTGAAGCTTTCTTT.

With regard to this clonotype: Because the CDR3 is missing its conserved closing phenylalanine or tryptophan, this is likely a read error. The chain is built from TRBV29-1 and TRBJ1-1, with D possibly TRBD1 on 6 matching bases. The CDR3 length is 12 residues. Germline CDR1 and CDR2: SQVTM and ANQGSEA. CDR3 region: CSVLGGNSEAFL. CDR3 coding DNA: TGCAGCGTTCTAGGGGGGAACAGTGAAGCTTTCCTT.

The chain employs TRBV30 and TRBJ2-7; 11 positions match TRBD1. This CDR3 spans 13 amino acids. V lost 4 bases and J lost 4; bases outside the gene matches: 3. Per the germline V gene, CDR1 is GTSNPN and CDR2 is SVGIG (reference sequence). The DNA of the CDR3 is TGTGCCTGGACATGGGACAGGGGGTACGAGCAGTACTTC. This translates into CAWTWDRGYEQYF.

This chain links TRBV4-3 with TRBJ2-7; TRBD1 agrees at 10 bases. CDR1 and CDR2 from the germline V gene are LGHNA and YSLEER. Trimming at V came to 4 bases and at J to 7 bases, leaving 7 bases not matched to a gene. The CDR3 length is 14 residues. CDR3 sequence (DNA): TGCGCCAGCAGCCCTAGACAGGGGGCGTCTGAGCAGTACTTC. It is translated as CASSPRQGASEQYF.

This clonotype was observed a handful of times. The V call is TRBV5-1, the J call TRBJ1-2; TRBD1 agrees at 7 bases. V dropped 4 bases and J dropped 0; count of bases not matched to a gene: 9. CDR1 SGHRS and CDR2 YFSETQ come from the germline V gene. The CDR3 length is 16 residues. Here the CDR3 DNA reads TGCGCCAGCAGCGGATTGGAGGGGGCCTCTAACTATGGCTACACCTTC. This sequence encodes CASSGLEGASNYGYTF.

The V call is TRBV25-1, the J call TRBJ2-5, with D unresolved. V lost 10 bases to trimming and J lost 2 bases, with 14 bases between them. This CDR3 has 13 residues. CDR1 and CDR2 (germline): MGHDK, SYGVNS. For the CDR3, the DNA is TGTGCCACCTCAGCTGGCGGACAAGAGACCCAGTACTTC. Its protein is CATSAGGQETQYF. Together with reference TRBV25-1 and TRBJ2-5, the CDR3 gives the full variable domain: EADIYQTPRYLVIGTGKKITLECSQTMGHDKMYWYQQDPGMELHLIHYSYGVNSTEKGDLSSESTVSRIRTEHFPLTLESARPSHTSQYLCATSAGGQETQYFGPGTRLLVL.

CDR3 region: CASSIAGVETQYF. The CDR3 DNA is TGTGCCAGCAGCATAGCGGGAGTAGAGACCCAGTACTTC. The chain carries TRBV7-3 and TRBJ2-5; 9 bases match TRBD2. Trimming cost V 5 bases and J 4 bases; bases outside gene matches: 2. CDR1 is SGHTA, CDR2 FQGTGA, per germline. The CDR3 has 13 amino acids.

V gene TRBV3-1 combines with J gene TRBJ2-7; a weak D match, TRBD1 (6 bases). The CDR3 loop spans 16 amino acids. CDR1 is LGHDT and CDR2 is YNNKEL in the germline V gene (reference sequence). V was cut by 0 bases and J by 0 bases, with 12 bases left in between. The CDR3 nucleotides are TGTGCCAGCAGCCAAGAACAGGGTTTTGGCTCCTACGAGCAGTACTTC. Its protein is CASSQEQGFGSYEQYF.

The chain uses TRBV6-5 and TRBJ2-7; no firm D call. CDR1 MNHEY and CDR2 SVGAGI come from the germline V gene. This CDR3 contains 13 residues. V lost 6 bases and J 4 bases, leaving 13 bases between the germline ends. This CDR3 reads CASRPGPVYEQYF. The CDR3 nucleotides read TGTGCCAGCAGGCCCGGACCAGTGTACGAGCAGTACTTC.

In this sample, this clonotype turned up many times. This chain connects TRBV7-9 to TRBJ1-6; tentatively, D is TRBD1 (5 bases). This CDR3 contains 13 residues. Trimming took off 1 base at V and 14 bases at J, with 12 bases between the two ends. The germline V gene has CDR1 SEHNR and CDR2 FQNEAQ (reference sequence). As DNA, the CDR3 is TGTGCCAGCAGCTTAGTCGACAGCTTGACCCTCCACTTT. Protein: CASSLVDSLTLHF.

CDR3 sequence reads: CSAQETEAFF. For the CDR3, the DNA is TGCAGCGCACAGGAAACTGAAGCTTTCTTT. The rearrangement joins TRBV29-1 to TRBJ1-1; D is possibly TRBD1 (5 bases). Trimming cost V 7 bases and J 5 bases, with 8 bases left between them. The germline V gene has CDR1 SQVTM and CDR2 ANQGSEA. This CDR3 has 10 residues.

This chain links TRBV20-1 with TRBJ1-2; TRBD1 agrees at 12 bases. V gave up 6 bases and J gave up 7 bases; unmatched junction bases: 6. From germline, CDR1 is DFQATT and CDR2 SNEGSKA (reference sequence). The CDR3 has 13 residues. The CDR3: CSARDRGQVGYTF. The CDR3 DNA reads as TGCAGTGCAAGGGACAGGGGGCAGGTTGGCTACACCTTC.

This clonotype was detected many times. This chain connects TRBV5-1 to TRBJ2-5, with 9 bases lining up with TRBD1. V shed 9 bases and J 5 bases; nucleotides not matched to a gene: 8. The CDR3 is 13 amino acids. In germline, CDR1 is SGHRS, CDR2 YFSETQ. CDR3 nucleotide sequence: TGCGCCACCTCGGACAGGGGCGGGGAGACCCAGTACTTC. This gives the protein CATSDRGGETQYF.

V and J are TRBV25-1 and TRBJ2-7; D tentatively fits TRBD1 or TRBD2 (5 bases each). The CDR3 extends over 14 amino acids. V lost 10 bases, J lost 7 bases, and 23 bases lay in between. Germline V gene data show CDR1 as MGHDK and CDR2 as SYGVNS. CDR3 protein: CAIGWGSSYNEQYF. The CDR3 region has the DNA TGTGCCATCGGATGGGGGAGCTCCTACAATGAGCAGTACTTC.

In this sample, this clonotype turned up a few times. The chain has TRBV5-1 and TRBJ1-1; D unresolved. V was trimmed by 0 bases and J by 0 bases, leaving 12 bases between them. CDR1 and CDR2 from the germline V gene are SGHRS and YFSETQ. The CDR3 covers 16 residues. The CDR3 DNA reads TGCGCCAGCAGCTTGGGTCTCAGTTCACTGAACACTGAAGCTTTCTTT. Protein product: CASSLGLSSLNTEAFF.

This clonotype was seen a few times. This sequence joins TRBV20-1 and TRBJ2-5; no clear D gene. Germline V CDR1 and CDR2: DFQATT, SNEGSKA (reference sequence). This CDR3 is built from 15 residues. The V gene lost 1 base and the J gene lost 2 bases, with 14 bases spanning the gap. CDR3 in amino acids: CSARGLASRQETQYF. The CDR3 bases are TGCAGTGCTAGAGGCCTTGCTAGTAGACAAGAGACCCAGTACTTC.

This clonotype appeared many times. The CDR3 DNA reads TGTGCCAGCAGCAAGACTAGGATCGCCTACGAGCAGTACTTC. It encodes CASSKTRIAYEQYF. The rearrangement links TRBV7-8 to TRBJ2-7, with D possibly TRBD2 on 6 matching bases. The V gene lost 5 bases and the J gene lost 2 bases, with 13 bases spanning the gap. The CDR3 is made up of 14 amino acids. The V gene's germline CDR1 is SGHVS and CDR2 FQNEAQ. Supplemented by reference TRBV7-8 and TRBJ2-7, the full variable domain reads GAGVSQSPRYKVAKRGQDVALRCDPISGHVSLFWYQQALGQGPEFLTYFQNEAQLDKSGLPSDRFFAERPEGSVSTLKIQRTQQEDSAVYLCASSKTRIAYEQYFGPGTRLTVT.

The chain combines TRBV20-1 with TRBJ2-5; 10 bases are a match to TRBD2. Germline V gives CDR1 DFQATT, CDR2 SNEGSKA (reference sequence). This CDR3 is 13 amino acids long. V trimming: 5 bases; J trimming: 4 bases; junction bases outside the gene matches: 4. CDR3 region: CSAASGGGETQYF. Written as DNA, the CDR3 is TGCAGTGCTGCTAGCGGGGGCGGAGAGACCCAGTACTTC.

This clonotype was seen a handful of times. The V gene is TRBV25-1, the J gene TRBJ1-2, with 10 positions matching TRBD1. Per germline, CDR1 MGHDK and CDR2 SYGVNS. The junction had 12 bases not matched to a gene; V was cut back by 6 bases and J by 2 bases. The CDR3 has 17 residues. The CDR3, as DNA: TGTGCCAGCAGGACAAGTGAACCGGGACAGGGGAACTATGGCTACACCTTC. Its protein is CASRTSEPGQGNYGYTF.